This entry features one TCR beta chain sequence. What it binds is not known. This specimen comes from a study of OX40 agonist ivuxolimab in advanced cancers. Study context: Dosing consisted of intravenous ivuxolimab at 0.01 to 10 mg/kg every 2 weeks. Prior therapy, whether anti-PD-1, anti-PD-L1 or anti-CTLA-4, was allowed, and approximately 37% had some. Study-level findings and limits: Near-lowest levels of clonal expansion characterized partial responders at 0.1-3.0 mg/kg. Expanded clones were, on average, more numerous among CD8+ T cells than CD4+.

With 5 bases removed from V and 6 bases from J, the gap between germline ends came to 11 bases. In germline, CDR1 is LNHDA, CDR2 SQIVND (reference sequence). The CDR3 is 13 residues long. TCRdb's table, derived via immunoSEQ multiplex PCR, lists solely in-frame clones and lacks some. Among 60,000 to 70,000 clones listed, 75% to 90% were seen once. The receptor comes from an adult with an advanced solid tumor such as melanoma, head and neck, liver or kidney cancer. Sequenced here: CD4+ or CD8+ T cells sorted from blood, sampled in a trial of the OX40 agonist ivuxolimab. The chain uses TRBV19 and TRBJ1-5, with D perhaps matching TRBD1 (6 bases). The CDR3 DNA follows: TGTGCCAGTAGTGCACAGGGCCCTCAGCCCCAGCATTTT. The encoded protein is CASSAQGPQPQHF.